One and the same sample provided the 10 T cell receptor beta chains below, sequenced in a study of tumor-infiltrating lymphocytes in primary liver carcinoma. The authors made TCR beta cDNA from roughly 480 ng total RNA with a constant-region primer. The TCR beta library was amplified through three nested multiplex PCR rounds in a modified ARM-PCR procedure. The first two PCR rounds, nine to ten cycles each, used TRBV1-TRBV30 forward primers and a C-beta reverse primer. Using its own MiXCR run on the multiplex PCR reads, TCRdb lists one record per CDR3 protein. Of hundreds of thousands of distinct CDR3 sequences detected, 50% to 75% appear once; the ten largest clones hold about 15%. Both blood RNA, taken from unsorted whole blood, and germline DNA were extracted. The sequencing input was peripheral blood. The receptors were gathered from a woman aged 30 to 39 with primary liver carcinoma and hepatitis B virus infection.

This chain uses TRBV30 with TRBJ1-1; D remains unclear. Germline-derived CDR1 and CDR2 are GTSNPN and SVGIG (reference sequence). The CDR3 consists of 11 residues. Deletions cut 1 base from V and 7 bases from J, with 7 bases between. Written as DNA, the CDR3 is TGTGCCTGGAGTGCCCTGATTGAAGCTTTCTTT. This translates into CAWSALIEAFF.

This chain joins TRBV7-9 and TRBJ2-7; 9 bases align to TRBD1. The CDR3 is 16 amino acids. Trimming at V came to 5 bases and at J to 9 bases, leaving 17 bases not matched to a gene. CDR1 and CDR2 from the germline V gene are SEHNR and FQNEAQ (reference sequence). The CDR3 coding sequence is TGTGCCAGCAGCCTCTCACAGGGGGCGCGCGGTAGCGGGCAGTACTTC. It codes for CASSLSQGARGSGQYF. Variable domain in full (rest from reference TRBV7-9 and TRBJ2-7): DTGVSQNPRHKITKRGQNVTFRCDPISEHNRLYWYRQTLGQGPEFLTYFQNEAQLEKSRLLSDRFSAERPKGSFSTLEIQRTEQGDSAMYLCASSLSQGARGSGQYFGPGTRLTVT.

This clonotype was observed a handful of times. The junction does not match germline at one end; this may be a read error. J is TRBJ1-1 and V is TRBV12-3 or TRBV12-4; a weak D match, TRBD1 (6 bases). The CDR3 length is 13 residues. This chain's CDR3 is CASSFNRVTETFF. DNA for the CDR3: TGTGCCAGCAGTTTTAACAGGGTAACTGAAACTTTCTTT.

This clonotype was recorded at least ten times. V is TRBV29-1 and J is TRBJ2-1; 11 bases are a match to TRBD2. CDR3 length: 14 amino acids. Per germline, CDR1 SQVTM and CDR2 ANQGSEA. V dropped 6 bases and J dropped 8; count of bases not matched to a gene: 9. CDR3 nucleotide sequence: TGCAGCGTGGATAAGACTAGCGGGATTGATGAGCAGTTCTTC. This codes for CSVDKTSGIDEQFF.

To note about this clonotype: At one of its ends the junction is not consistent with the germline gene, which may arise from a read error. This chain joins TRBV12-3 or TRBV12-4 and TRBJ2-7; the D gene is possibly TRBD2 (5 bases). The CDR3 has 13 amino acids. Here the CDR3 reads CASNLAYSYEQYF. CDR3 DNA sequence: TGTGCCAGCAATTTAGCGTATTCCTACGAGCAGTACTTC.

The CDR3 protein is CASTLTGTYEQYF. Written as DNA, the CDR3 is TGTGCCAGCACACTGACAGGAACCTACGAGCAGTACTTC. The chain recombines TRBV2 with TRBJ2-7; possibly TRBD1 for D (6 bases). Germline CDR1 is SNHLY and CDR2 is FYNNEI. This CDR3 contains 13 residues. The germline V and J ends were trimmed by 7 bases and 2 bases, with 12 bases remaining between them. Looking up the rest from reference TRBV2 and TRBJ2-7 gives the full variable domain: EPEVTQTPSHQVTQMGQEVILRCVPISNHLYFYWYRQILGQKVEFLVSFYNNEISEKSEIFDDQFSVERPDGSNFTLKIRSTKLEDSAMYFCASTLTGTYEQYFGPGTRLTVT.

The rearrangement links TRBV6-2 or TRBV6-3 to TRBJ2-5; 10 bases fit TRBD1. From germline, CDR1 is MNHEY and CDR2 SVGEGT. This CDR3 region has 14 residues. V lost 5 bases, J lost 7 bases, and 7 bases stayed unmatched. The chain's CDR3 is CASSQGQGHRTQYF. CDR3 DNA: TGTGCCAGCAGTCAGGGACAGGGGCATCGGACCCAGTACTTC.

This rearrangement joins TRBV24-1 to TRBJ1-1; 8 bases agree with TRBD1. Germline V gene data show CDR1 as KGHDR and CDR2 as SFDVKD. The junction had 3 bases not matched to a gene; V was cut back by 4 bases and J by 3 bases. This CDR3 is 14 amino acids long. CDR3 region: CATSEDRGYTEAFF. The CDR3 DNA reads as TGTGCCACCAGTGAAGACAGGGGTTACACTGAAGCTTTCTTT.

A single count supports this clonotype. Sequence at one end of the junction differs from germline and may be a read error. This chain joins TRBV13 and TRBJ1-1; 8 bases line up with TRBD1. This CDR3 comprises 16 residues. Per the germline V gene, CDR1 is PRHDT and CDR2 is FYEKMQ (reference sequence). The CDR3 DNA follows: TGTGCCAACAGCTACCGACAGGGGAGAGTGAACACTGAAGCTTTCTTT. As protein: CANSYRQGRVNTEAFF.

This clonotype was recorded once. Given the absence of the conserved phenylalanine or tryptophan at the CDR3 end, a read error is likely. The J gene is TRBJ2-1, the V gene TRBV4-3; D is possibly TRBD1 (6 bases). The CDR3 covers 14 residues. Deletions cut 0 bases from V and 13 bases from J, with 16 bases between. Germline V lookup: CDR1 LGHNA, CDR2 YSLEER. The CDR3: CASSQDPSTGSQFI. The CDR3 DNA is TGCGCCAGCAGCCAAGATCCCTCGACAGGCTCCCAGTTCATC.